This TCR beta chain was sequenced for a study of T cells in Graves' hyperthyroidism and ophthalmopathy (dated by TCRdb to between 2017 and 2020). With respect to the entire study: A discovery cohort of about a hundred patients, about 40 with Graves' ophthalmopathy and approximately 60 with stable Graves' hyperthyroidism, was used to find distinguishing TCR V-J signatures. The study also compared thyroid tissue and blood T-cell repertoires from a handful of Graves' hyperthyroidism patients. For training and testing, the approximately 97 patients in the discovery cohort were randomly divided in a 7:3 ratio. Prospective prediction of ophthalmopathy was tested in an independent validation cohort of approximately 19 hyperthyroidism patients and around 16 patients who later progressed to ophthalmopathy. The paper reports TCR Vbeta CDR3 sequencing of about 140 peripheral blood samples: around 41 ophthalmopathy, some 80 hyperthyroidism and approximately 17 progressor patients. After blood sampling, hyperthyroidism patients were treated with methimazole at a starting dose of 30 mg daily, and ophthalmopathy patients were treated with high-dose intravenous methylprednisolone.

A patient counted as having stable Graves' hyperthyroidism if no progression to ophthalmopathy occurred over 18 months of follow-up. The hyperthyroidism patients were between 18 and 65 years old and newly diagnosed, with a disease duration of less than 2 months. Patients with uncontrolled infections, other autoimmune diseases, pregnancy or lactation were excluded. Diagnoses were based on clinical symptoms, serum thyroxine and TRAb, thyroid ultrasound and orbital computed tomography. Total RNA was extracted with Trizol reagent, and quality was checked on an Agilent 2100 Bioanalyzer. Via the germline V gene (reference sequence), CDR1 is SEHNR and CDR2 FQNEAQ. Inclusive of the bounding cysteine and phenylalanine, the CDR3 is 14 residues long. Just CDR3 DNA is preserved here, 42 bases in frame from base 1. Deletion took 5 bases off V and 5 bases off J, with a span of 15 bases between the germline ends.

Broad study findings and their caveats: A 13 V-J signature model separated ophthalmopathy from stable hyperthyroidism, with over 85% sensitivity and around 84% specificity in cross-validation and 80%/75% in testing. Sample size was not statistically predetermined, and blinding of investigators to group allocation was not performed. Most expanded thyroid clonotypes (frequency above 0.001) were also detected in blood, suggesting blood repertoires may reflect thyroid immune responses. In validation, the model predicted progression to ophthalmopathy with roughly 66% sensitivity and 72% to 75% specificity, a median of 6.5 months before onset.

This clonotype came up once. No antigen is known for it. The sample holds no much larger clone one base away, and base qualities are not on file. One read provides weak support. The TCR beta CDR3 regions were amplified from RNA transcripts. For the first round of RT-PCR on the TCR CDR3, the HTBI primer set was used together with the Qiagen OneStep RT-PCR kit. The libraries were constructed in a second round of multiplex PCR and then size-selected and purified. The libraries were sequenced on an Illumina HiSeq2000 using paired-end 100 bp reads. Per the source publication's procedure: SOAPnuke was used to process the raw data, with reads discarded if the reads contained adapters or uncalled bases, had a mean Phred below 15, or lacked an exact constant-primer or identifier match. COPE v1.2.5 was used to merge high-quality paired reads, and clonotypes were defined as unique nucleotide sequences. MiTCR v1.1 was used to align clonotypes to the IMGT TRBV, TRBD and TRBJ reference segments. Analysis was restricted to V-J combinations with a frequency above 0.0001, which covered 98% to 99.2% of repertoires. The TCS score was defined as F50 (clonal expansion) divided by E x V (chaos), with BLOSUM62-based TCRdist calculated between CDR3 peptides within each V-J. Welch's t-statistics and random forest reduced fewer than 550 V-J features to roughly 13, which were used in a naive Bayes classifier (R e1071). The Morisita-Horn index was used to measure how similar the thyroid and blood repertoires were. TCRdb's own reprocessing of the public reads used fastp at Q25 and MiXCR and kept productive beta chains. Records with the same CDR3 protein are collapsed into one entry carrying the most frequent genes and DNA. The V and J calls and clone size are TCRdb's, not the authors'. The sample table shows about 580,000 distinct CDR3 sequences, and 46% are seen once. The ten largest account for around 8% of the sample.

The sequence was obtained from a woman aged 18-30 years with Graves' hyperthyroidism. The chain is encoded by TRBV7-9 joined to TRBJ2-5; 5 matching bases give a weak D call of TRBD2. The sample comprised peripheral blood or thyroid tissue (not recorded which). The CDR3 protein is CASSQSTRGETQYF. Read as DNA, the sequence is TGTGCCAGCAGCCAGTCCACCCGAGGGGAGACCCAGTACTTC.